The next 13 T cell receptor beta chains were all read from a single sample in a study of early T cells in non-severe SARS-CoV-2 infection. TCRdb reprocessed the 5' RACE reads with MiXCR, giving one entry per CDR3 protein. Seen here are almost 30,000 distinct CDR3 sequences, 5.5% to 6.5% observed once, and the top ten hold less than 6%. The sample was whole blood. The receptors were gathered from an adult who was a healthcare worker with PCR-confirmed SARS-CoV-2 infection or an uninfected control (not recorded which).

This clonotype was picked up many times. The gene calls are TRBV5-1 and TRBJ1-1; D might be TRBD1 (6 bases). Trimming removed 2 bases at V and 9 bases at J, with 11 bases between. The germline V gene encodes CDR1 SGHRS and CDR2 YFSETQ. The CDR3 runs 12 residues. The CDR3: CASSFQGNQAFF. In nucleotides, the CDR3 is TGCGCCAGCAGCTTCCAGGGGAACCAAGCTTTCTTT. The entire variable domain, with the rest obtained from reference TRBV5-1 and TRBJ1-1, is as follows: KAGVTQTPRYLIKTRGQQVTLSCSPISGHRSVSWYQQTPGQGLQFLFEYFSETQRNKGNFPGRFSGRQFSNSRSEMNVSTLELGDSALYLCASSFQGNQAFFGQGTRLTVV.

This clonotype was counted ten times or more. V is TRBV6-5 and J is TRBJ1-4; D is ambiguous. Trimming shortened V by 2 bases and J by 0 bases, and 4 bases separated the two germline ends. The CDR3 contains 14 residues. Germline V gene sequence: CDR1 MNHEY, CDR2 SVGAGI. As DNA, the CDR3 is TGTGCCAGCAGTTACGGGGCAACTAATGAAAAACTGTTTTTT. Translated: CASSYGATNEKLFF.

The chain employs TRBV4-3 and TRBJ2-2; the D gene is possibly TRBD2 (7 bases). Trimming stripped 4 bases from V and 4 bases from J, with 13 bases between. The CDR3 extends over 15 amino acids. Per germline, CDR1 LGHNA and CDR2 YSLEER. DNA for the CDR3: TGCGCCAGCAGCCCCGGGGGGCGGGGCACCGGGGAGCTGTTTTTT. Encoded protein: CASSPGGRGTGELFF.

At least ten counts were recorded for this clonotype. The chain joins TRBV29-1 to TRBJ2-1; TRBD1 aligns across 8 bases. The ends lost 5 bases at V and 4 bases at J; junction bases unmatched: 7. CDR1 is SQVTM, CDR2 ANQGSEA, per germline. This CDR3 comprises 14 residues. The CDR3 loop is CSVPGGAGYNEQFF. The CDR3 DNA sequence: TGCAGCGTTCCAGGGGGCGCAGGGTACAATGAGCAGTTCTTC.

This clonotype was recorded many times. The chain uses TRBV7-9 and TRBJ2-2, with D hard to call. V dropped 4 bases and J dropped 4 bases, with 10 bases sitting between them. This CDR3 region has 14 residues. CDR1 is SEHNR and CDR2 is FQNEAQ in the germline V gene (reference sequence). The CDR3, as DNA: TGTGCCAGCAGCTCACGTTCTGGCACCGGGGAGCTGTTTTTT. This encodes CASSSRSGTGELFF.

This clonotype has at least ten counts. The CDR3 DNA sequence: TGCAGTGCTAGCACTAGCTCCTACGAGCAGTACTTC. Translated: CSASTSSYEQYF. V gene TRBV20-1 combines with J gene TRBJ2-7, with a weak D call TRBD2 (5 bases). The CDR3 extends over 12 amino acids. Looked up from germline, CDR1 is DFQATT and CDR2 is SNEGSKA (reference sequence). Trimming pared 3 bases from V and 0 bases from J, leaving 6 bases between.

This clonotype was seen a few times. The chain employs TRBV20-1 and TRBJ1-1; D is possibly TRBD1 (5 bases). V lost 0 bases to trimming and J lost 3 bases, with 20 bases between them. This CDR3 is 17 amino acids long. Germline CDR1 DFQATT, CDR2 SNEGSKA (reference sequence). Written as DNA, the CDR3 is TGCAGTGCTAGAGAGATCGGGACGGGTGTCGGGGACACTGAAGCTTTCTTT. Translated: CSAREIGTGVGDTEAFF.

This clonotype was seen at least ten times. The rearrangement uses TRBV28 and TRBJ2-2; TRBD2 is a possible D gene (6 bases). The germline V and J ends were trimmed by 4 bases and 7 bases, with 13 bases remaining between them. CDR3 length: 14 amino acids. Germline-derived CDR1 and CDR2 are MDHEN and SYDVKM. This CDR3 is CASSSIRGYGELFF. In DNA, the CDR3 is TGTGCCAGCAGTTCCATTCGGGGGTACGGGGAGCTGTTTTTT.

The rearrangement joins TRBV5-4 to TRBJ1-2, with 9 bases matching TRBD1. V shed 2 bases, J shed 0 bases, and the junction held 5 bases outside the gene matches. CDR1 is SGHNT, CDR2 YYREEE, per germline (reference sequence). The CDR3 has 16 residues. The CDR3 DNA sequence: TGTGCCAGCAGCTTTTGGCGGGACAGGGCTAACTATGGCTACACCTTC. The encoded protein is CASSFWRDRANYGYTF. Based on the CDR3 plus reference TRBV5-4 and TRBJ1-2, the full variable domain is ETGVTQSPTHLIKTRGQQVTLRCSSQSGHNTVSWYQQALGQGPQFIFQYYREEENGRGNFPPRFSGLQFPNYSSELNVNALELDDSALYLCASSFWRDRANYGYTFGSGTRLTVV.

The chain couples TRBV4-1 to TRBJ1-1, with D possibly TRBD1 on 5 matching bases. Germline-derived CDR1 and CDR2 are MGHRA and YSYEKL. This CDR3 spans 16 amino acids. Trimming took 0 bases from V and 4 from J, leaving 15 bases between them. The CDR3 DNA is TGCGCCAGCAGCCAAGAGATGAAAGGGACGGGCACTGAAGCTTTCTTT. Translated: CASSQEMKGTGTEAFF.

This clonotype rates as medium-sized (0.01 to 0.1%). This rearrangement joins TRBV6-5 to TRBJ2-7, with TRBD2 identical over 8 bases. The CDR3 has 15 amino acids. J was trimmed by 4 bases and V by 6 bases; bases with no gene match: 11. The V gene's germline CDR1 is MNHEY and CDR2 SVGAGI. The CDR3 protein is CASSPGLASQYEQYF. In nucleotides, the CDR3 is TGTGCCAGCAGCCCCGGACTAGCAAGTCAATACGAGCAGTACTTC.

This clonotype was found many times. The chain couples TRBV7-3 to TRBJ2-5, with D uncertain. The CDR3 loop spans 13 amino acids. CDR1 and CDR2 (germline): SGHTA, FQGTGA. V was clipped by 5 bases and J by 1 base, with 8 bases between them. The CDR3 region is CASSPMAQETQYF. CDR3 nucleotides: TGTGCCAGCAGCCCAATGGCCCAAGAGACCCAGTACTTC.

The chain couples TRBV7-6 to TRBJ1-1, with D unclear. V was trimmed by 0 bases and J by 7 bases, leaving 15 bases between them. This CDR3 contains 15 residues. CDR1 and CDR2 (germline): SGHVS, FNYEAQ. CDR3 amino acids: CASSLAQRSLGEAFF. The CDR3 DNA sequence: TGTGCCAGCAGCTTAGCGCAGAGGTCCCTCGGTGAAGCTTTCTTT.